This T cell receptor (beta chain) appears in the sequencing data of a study of CD8 T cells in ankylosing spondylitis. Libraries for TCR beta were made by quantitative 5'-RACE with molecular barcodes. In TCRdb, the 5' RACE reads were re-called with MiXCR into one record per CDR3 protein. Here the sample spans some 240,000 distinct CDR3 sequences, roughly 25% being singletons. A remark on this clonotype: Its antigen is not known.

Study conclusions and caveats: Within matched ankylosing spondylitis synovial fluid, disease-linked clones were reportedly significantly enriched. As for the disease-linked clones, they showed a CD8+ phenotype and occurred at relatively low frequencies in peripheral blood.

The receptor was isolated from a male donor with ankylosing spondylitis or in good health (not recorded which). Material for sequencing was blood, either unsorted or a sorted T cell fraction (not recorded which).

The CDR3 coding sequence is TGTGCCAGCAGTTCGAACAGGGGCTTTCTCGAGCAGTACTTC. Translating it yields CASSSNRGFLEQYF. The chain is built from TRBV12-3 or TRBV12-4 and TRBJ2-7, with 7 bases aligning to TRBD1. With V trimmed by 4 bases and J by 6 bases, 9 bases remained unmatched. This CDR3 region has 14 residues.